This T cell receptor (beta chain) came from a study of blood T cell repertoires in COVID-19. Study in general: From T cells, B-cell-depleted T cells, or PBMCs came the material, which was cDNA or gDNA.

This clone showed up just a few times. CDR3 length equals 14 residues. CDR1 and CDR2 (germline): LNHDA, SQIVND (reference sequence). V was cut by 6 bases and J by 1 base, with 12 bases left in between. Per the original data handling: Amplification of reference gene primers provided the estimated nucleated cell counts. Sequencing used immunoSEQ multiplex PCR; TCRdb keeps in-frame clones, though not all of them. V and J calls and clone size follow that table, whereas D and trimming were derived from the DNA. This sample has some 70,000 clones, with 65% to 85% found just once. The sequenced sample consisted of peripheral blood. The TCR originated in a woman between 50 and 59 years old with acute or convalescent COVID-19. J is TRBJ2-5 and V is TRBV19, with a possible D match to TRBD1 (5 bases). The CDR3 here is CASREQAAQETQYF. Here the CDR3 DNA reads TGTGCCAGTAGGGAACAGGCCGCCCAAGAGACCCAGTACTTC.